These T cell receptor beta chains were read from a single sample in a study of blood T cell repertoires in COVID-19. Profiled with immunoSEQ multiplex PCR; TCRdb holds only in-frame clones, not every one. The profile shows around 200,000 clones, approximately 90% of them singletons. The sequencing sample was made of peripheral blood. The receptors shown here come from a woman under 30 who had recovered from COVID-19. Both conserved end residues are part of each CDR3. A D gene is named only where the DNA matches it firmly. Expanded clones get a size class; other rows say once, few or many, or leave the size out.

abundance,j_gene,v_gene,len,d_gene,CDR3aa,CDR3nt
few,TRBJ1-5,TRBV6-5,14,NA,CASSQTRSNQPQHF,TGTGCCAGCAGCCAGACACGTAGCAATCAGCCCCAGCATTTT
NA,TRBJ2-7,TRBV5-5,14,TRBD1,CASSETGLKGEQYF,TGTGCCAGCAGCGAGACAGGGCTGAAAGGCGAGCAGTACTTC
NA,TRBJ2-1,TRBV24-1,12,TRBD1,CATSDPGQGVFF,TGTGCCACCAGTGATCCGGGACAGGGGGTGTTCTTC
NA,TRBJ1-1,TRBV4-3,15,NA,CASSQGTGECTEAFF,TGCGCCAGCAGCCAAGGAACGGGGGAGTGCACTGAAGCTTTCTTT
NA,TRBJ2-2,TRBV19,13,NA,CASSIRGTGELFF,TGTGCCAGTAGTATCAGGGGCACCGGGGAGCTGTTTTTT
NA,TRBJ1-3,TRBV7-9,13,NA,CASGHTDGNTIYF,TGTGCCAGCGGACATACCGATGGAAACACCATATATTTT
NA,TRBJ2-7,TRBV28,15,TRBD1,CASSSRDRDQYEQYF,TGTGCCAGCAGTTCGAGGGACAGGGACCAGTACGAGCAGTACTTC
NA,TRBJ2-7,TRBV11-2,17,TRBD2,CASSSPPLLSGPYEQYF,TGTGCCAGCAGCTCCCCCCCTTTGCTTAGCGGGCCTTACGAGCAGTACTTC
NA,TRBJ2-7,TRBV6-5,14,TRBD1,CASSYGDSLREQYF,TGTGCCAGCAGTTACGGGGACAGCCTCCGAGAGCAGTACTTC
NA,TRBJ1-1,TRBV19,15,NA,CASSIDRRTNTEAFF,TGTGCCAGTAGTATAGATCGGAGGACGAACACTGAAGCTTTCTTT
NA,TRBJ2-7,TRBV27,16,TRBD2,CASSLGTSVPRYEQYF,TGTGCCAGCAGTTTAGGGACTAGCGTTCCCCGCTACGAGCAGTACTTC
NA,TRBJ2-2,TRBV13,14,NA,CASREGAFTGELFF,TGTGCCAGCAGAGAAGGGGCTTTCACCGGGGAGCTGTTTTTT
NA,TRBJ2-1,TRBV6-2/TRBV6-3,15,TRBD2,CASSYVLGGSTEQFF,TGTGCCAGCAGTTACGTTTTAGGCGGGAGTACTGAGCAGTTCTTC
NA,TRBJ1-2,TRBV15,17,NA,CATSRGRVGQFDYGYTF,TGTGCCACCAGCAGAGGCAGGGTGGGCCAATTTGACTATGGCTACACCTTC
once,TRBJ1-1,TRBV5-1,15,NA,CASSGAAVMNTEAFF,TGCGCCAGCAGTGGGGCAGCCGTAATGAACACTGAAGCTTTCTTT
NA,TRBJ1-2,TRBV10-2,13,NA,CASSEQGASGYTF,TGCGCCAGCAGTGAACAGGGAGCTAGTGGCTACACCTTC
NA,TRBJ2-1,TRBV19,15,NA,CASSTDRGGYNEQFF,TGTGCCAGTAGTACAGACAGGGGAGGGTACAATGAGCAGTTCTTC
NA,TRBJ2-3,TRBV19,14,NA,CASTPRGVTDTQYF,TGTGCCAGTACCCCCCGGGGAGTAACAGATACGCAGTATTTT
NA,TRBJ1-1,TRBV18,14,NA,CASSPTPQNTEAFF,TGTGCCAGCTCCCCGACACCCCAGAACACTGAAGCTTTCTTT
NA,TRBJ1-2,TRBV2,14,NA,CASSVQGANYGYTF,TGTGCCAGCAGTGTACAGGGAGCTAACTATGGCTACACCTTC